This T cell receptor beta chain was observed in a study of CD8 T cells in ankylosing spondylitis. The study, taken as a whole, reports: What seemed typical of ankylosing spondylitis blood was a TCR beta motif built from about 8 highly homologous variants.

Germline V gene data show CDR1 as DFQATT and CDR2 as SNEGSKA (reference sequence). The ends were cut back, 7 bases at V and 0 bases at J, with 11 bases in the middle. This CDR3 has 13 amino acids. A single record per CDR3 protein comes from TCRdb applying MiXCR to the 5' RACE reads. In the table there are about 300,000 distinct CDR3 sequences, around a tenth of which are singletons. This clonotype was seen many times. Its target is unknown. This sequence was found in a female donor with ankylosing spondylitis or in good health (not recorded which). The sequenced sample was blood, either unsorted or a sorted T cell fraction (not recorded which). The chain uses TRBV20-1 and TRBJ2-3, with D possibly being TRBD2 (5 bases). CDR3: CSVSAASTDTQYF. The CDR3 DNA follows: TGCAGTGTGTCAGCGGCTAGCACAGATACGCAGTATTTT.